The next 25 T cell receptor beta chains were all read from a single sample in a study of blood T cell repertoires in COVID-19. Some clones are missing from TCRdb's copy, which holds only in-frame ones; the method was immunoSEQ multiplex PCR. This table has 85,000 to 100,000 clones, roughly 85% appearing once. Material for sequencing was peripheral blood. All receptors derive from a man aged 45 to 65 with active or convalescent COVID-19.

The V gene is TRBV5-1, the J gene TRBJ2-1; 11 bases align to TRBD2. Per germline, CDR1 SGHRS and CDR2 YFSETQ. The CDR3 sequence is 16 residues long. Unmatched junction bases numbered 0, after V lost 1 base and J lost 0 bases. As DNA, the CDR3 is TGCGCCAGCAGCTTGACTAGCGGGAGCTCCTACAATGAGCAGTTCTTC. Translation gives CASSLTSGSSYNEQFF.

The chain employs TRBV4-2 and TRBJ2-1; tentatively, D is TRBD2 (6 bases). V was clipped by 0 bases and J by 6 bases, with 15 bases between them. Per germline, CDR1 LGHNA and CDR2 YNFKEQ. The CDR3 is made up of 16 amino acids. The CDR3 DNA follows: TGTGCCAGCAGCCAAGAGGGCGGGGTAAGCTTCAATGAGCAGTTCTTC. This codes for CASSQEGGVSFNEQFF.

J is TRBJ1-1 and V is TRBV19; D is uncertain. V shed 3 bases and J shed 5 bases, with 13 bases lying between them. The CDR3 has 14 amino acids. The germline gives CDR1 LNHDA, CDR2 SQIVND (reference sequence). The CDR3 DNA reads TGTGCCAGTAGTATTTCCGAGGGTTGGACTGAAGCTTTCTTT. This gives the protein CASSISEGWTEAFF. Using reference TRBV19 and TRBJ1-1 for the parts outside the CDR3, the full variable domain is DGGITQSPKYLFRKEGQNVTLSCEQNLNHDAMYWYRQDPGQGLRLIYYSQIVNDFQKGDIAEGYSVSREKKESFPLTVTSAQKNPTAFYLCASSISEGWTEAFFGQGTRLTVV.

V is TRBV2 and J is TRBJ2-1; possibly TRBD1 for D (6 bases). CDR3 length: 10 residues. The germline gives CDR1 SNHLY, CDR2 FYNNEI. V was cut by 6 bases and J by 9 bases, with 6 bases left in between. CDR3 DNA sequence: TGTGCCAGCAGGGACAGTGAGCAGTTCTTC. It codes for CASRDSEQFF.

The chain uses TRBV6-6 and TRBJ2-7; 8 bases are a match to TRBD1. The CDR3 runs 16 residues. Germline loops: CDR1 MNHNY, CDR2 SVGAGI (reference sequence). V lost 2 bases and J lost 0; bases outside the gene matches: 6. DNA of the CDR3: TGTGCCAGCAGTTACAGAGGACAGGGAGCCTCCTACGAGCAGTACTTC. Protein product: CASSYRGQGASYEQYF.

The chain employs TRBV19 and TRBJ1-1, with unresolved D. The CDR3 has 17 amino acids. Germline V gives CDR1 LNHDA, CDR2 SQIVND (reference sequence). V dropped 7 bases and J dropped 0 bases, with 21 bases sitting between them. In nucleotides, the CDR3 is TGTGCCAGTACCTTTCTGCCGGCGAGGCGGATGAACACTGAAGCTTTCTTT. It is translated as CASTFLPARRMNTEAFF.

This clone was observed once. The rearrangement links TRBV2 to TRBJ2-7; D ambiguous. Germline CDR1 and CDR2: SNHLY and FYNNEI. This CDR3 spans 11 amino acids. V shed 8 bases and J shed 1 base, with 6 bases lying between them. The CDR3 coding sequence is TGTGCCAGCTCCAGTTCCTACGAGCAGTACTTC. It yields the protein CASSSSYEQYF. The full variable domain, rest sourced from reference TRBV2 and TRBJ2-7, is EPEVTQTPSHQVTQMGQEVILRCVPISNHLYFYWYRQILGQKVEFLVSFYNNEISEKSEIFDDQFSVERPDGSNFTLKIRSTKLEDSAMYFCASSSSYEQYFGPGTRLTVT.

The V and J genes are TRBV7-2 and TRBJ1-5; no clear D. The CDR3 has 15 amino acids. Germline V gene sequence: CDR1 SGHTA, CDR2 FQGNSA. Between the trimmed V and J ends, which lost 1 base and 2 bases, there was a span of 9 bases. Written as DNA, the CDR3 is TGTGCCAGCAGCTTAGGAGGTCAGCGCAATCAGCCCCAGCATTTT. This sequence encodes CASSLGGQRNQPQHF.

V is TRBV5-1 and J is TRBJ2-3; 14 bases map to TRBD2. V shed 4 bases and J 2 bases; nucleotides not matched to a gene: 9. Per the germline V gene, CDR1 is SGHRS and CDR2 is YFSETQ. The CDR3 has 18 residues. The CDR3 reads CASSPGLAGDNPTDTQYF. The CDR3 DNA is TGCGCCAGCAGCCCGGGACTAGCGGGAGATAACCCCACAGATACGCAGTATTTT.

A few counts support this clone. J is TRBJ1-5 and V is TRBV5-6; 11 bases match TRBD1. Germline trimming cut 4 bases from V and 7 bases from J; bases unmatched to any gene: 4. Germline values: CDR1 SGHDT, CDR2 YYEEEE. The length of the CDR3 is 14 residues. CDR3 sequence reads: CASSLGQGAQPQHF. CDR3 in DNA: TGTGCCAGCAGCCTAGGACAGGGGGCACAGCCCCAGCATTTT.

The V gene is TRBV29-1, the J gene TRBJ2-7, with a possible D match to TRBD1 (6 bases). The CDR3 loop spans 15 amino acids. CDR1 and CDR2 (germline): SQVTM, ANQGSEA. V gave up 3 bases and J gave up 3 bases, with 18 bases separating them. DNA of the CDR3: TGCAGCGTTGAGCTTGCGGCAGGGGTTAACTACGAGCAGTACTTC. Amino acid sequence: CSVELAAGVNYEQYF.

The chain joins TRBV11-2 to TRBJ2-1; 7 positions match TRBD2. Germline CDR1 SGHAT, CDR2 FQNNGV. The CDR3 contains 15 residues. V shed 2 bases, J shed 9 bases, and the junction held 10 bases outside the gene matches. CDR3 sequence reads: CASSLTGGSATEQFF. The CDR3 DNA sequence: TGTGCCAGCAGCTTAACGGGGGGTTCGGCTACTGAGCAGTTCTTC.

On this clone itself: At one boundary the junction diverges from the germline segment, which might be a read error. The gene calls are TRBV28 and TRBJ1-4; TRBD1 aligns across 7 bases. Germline V gene data show CDR1 as MDHEN and CDR2 as SYDVKM. This CDR3 is 19 amino acids long. CDR3 sequence (DNA): TGTGCCAGCAGCTCCGGAGACAGGGCCAGCAACCTCAAGGGGGAAAGACTGTTTTTT. This encodes CASSSGDRASNLKGERLFF.

V usage is TRBV28 and J usage is TRBJ1-6; tentatively, D is TRBD1 (6 bases). The V and J ends lost 3 bases and 9 bases respectively, with 21 bases between them. Per germline, CDR1 MDHEN and CDR2 SYDVKM. CDR3 length equals 17 residues. CDR3 DNA: TGTGCCAGCAGTTTCGCCCCGGGGGGAGGGGGAAGTTCACCCCTCCACTTT. Translated, it gives CASSFAPGGGGSSPLHF.

The V and J genes are TRBV5-1 and TRBJ1-5; D gene uncertain. This CDR3 is 15 amino acids long. V lost 0 bases and J 0 bases, leaving 7 bases between the germline ends. Per the germline V gene, CDR1 is SGHRS and CDR2 is YFSETQ. This CDR3 is CASSLGGNSNQPQHF. CDR3 DNA: TGCGCCAGCAGCTTGGGAGGGAATAGCAATCAGCCCCAGCATTTT. Full variable domain (remainder filled in from reference TRBV5-1 and TRBJ1-5): KAGVTQTPRYLIKTRGQQVTLSCSPISGHRSVSWYQQTPGQGLQFLFEYFSETQRNKGNFPGRFSGRQFSNSRSEMNVSTLELGDSALYLCASSLGGNSNQPQHFGDGTRLSIL.

This clone is a singleton in its sample. The chain carries TRBV18 and TRBJ2-1; maybe TRBD2 (5 bases). Germline loops: CDR1 KGHSH, CDR2 LQKENI. V was pared by 3 bases and J by 4 bases, with 10 bases between. This CDR3 is built from 14 residues. CDR3: CASSPPGFYNEQFF. The DNA for the CDR3 is TGTGCCAGCTCACCGCCGGGATTTTACAATGAGCAGTTCTTC.

The gene calls are TRBV7-2 and TRBJ1-6; perhaps TRBD1 as D (5 bases). Germline lookup yields CDR1 SGHTA and CDR2 FQGNSA. The CDR3 runs 17 residues. The V end lost 2 bases, the J end lost 4 bases, and 15 bases lay between the germline ends. Here the CDR3 reads CASSLLGTRGYNSPLHF. The CDR3 DNA reads as TGTGCCAGCAGCTTACTGGGGACTCGGGGGTATAATTCACCCCTCCACTTT.

This clone has at least ten counts. This chain joins TRBV19 and TRBJ2-7, with TRBD1 matching 7 bases. This CDR3 has 13 amino acids. Germline V CDR1 and CDR2: LNHDA, SQIVND (reference sequence). V trimming: 5 bases; J trimming: 6 bases; junction bases outside the gene matches: 7. DNA of the CDR3: TGTGCCAGTAGTCCGACAGGGTTTGCCGAGCAGTACTTC. Its translation: CASSPTGFAEQYF.

V and J are TRBV10-2 and TRBJ2-1, with D possibly TRBD2 on 6 matching bases. Trimming shortened V by 3 bases and J by 3 bases, and 18 bases separated the two germline ends. This CDR3 has 17 amino acids. Per the germline V gene, CDR1 is WSHSY and CDR2 is SAAADI. The CDR3: CASSDNSGTGSYNEQFF. In nucleotides, the CDR3 is TGCGCCAGCAGTGACAACTCCGGGACTGGGAGCTACAATGAGCAGTTCTTC.

The chain carries TRBV6-5 and TRBJ2-2; D possibly corresponds to TRBD2 (5 bases). CDR1 is MNHEY and CDR2 is SVGAGI in the germline V gene. The germline V and J ends were trimmed by 9 bases and 0 bases, with 11 bases remaining between them. CDR3 length: 14 amino acids. The CDR3: CASRSGTNTGELFF. The CDR3 DNA is TGTGCCAGTCGTTCCGGGACGAACACCGGGGAGCTGTTTTTT.

The V and J genes are TRBV30 and TRBJ2-4; no firm D call. Between the trimmed V and J ends, which lost 4 bases and 0 bases, there was a span of 25 bases. The CDR3 consists of 19 residues. Germline V gene data show CDR1 as GTSNPN and CDR2 as SVGIG (reference sequence). The chain's CDR3 is CAWNFALSPSPTAKNIQYF. Written as DNA, the CDR3 is TGTGCCTGGAATTTCGCTCTCTCCCCCTCCCCTACAGCCAAAAACATTCAGTACTTC.

The chain links TRBV28 to TRBJ2-3; D is undetermined. This CDR3 contains 15 residues. V was shortened by 7 bases and J by 2 bases, with 16 bases between the two germline ends. Germline CDR1 and CDR2: MDHEN and SYDVKM. In DNA form, the CDR3 reads TGTGCCAGCATGCCCGGCGGCGAGCACACAGATACGCAGTATTTT. It yields the protein CASMPGGEHTDTQYF.

The chain has TRBV4-3 and TRBJ2-5; a possible D gene is TRBD1 (5 bases). The CDR3 is made up of 15 amino acids. Germline V gene sequence: CDR1 LGHNA, CDR2 YSLEER. Trimming pared 1 base from V and 1 base from J, leaving 10 bases between. The CDR3 here is CASSQVPGSQETQYF. The DNA of the CDR3 is TGCGCCAGCAGCCAAGTTCCAGGGTCCCAAGAGACCCAGTACTTC.

The chain carries TRBV7-8 and TRBJ2-1; TRBD2 aligns across 11 bases. The V gene end was trimmed by 1 base and the J gene end by 0 bases; junction bases not matched to a gene: 5. The CDR3 covers 18 residues. Germline CDR1 reads SGHVS; CDR2 reads FQNEAQ. CDR3 in DNA: TGTGCCAGCAGCTTAGGACTAGCGGGGAGGAGCTCCTACAATGAGCAGTTCTTC. This codes for CASSLGLAGRSSYNEQFF.

This chain uses TRBV6-5 with TRBJ1-3, with 7 bases aligning to TRBD1. The CDR3 contains 15 residues. Germline assignment: CDR1 MNHEY and CDR2 SVGAGI. Germline trimming cut 7 bases from V and 0 bases from J; bases unmatched to any gene: 6. This CDR3 reads CASTGRGPSGNTIYF. The CDR3 nucleotides are TGTGCCAGCACCGGGAGGGGGCCCTCTGGAAACACCATATATTTT.